This TCR beta chain was profiled in a study of shared clonotypes between healthy human individuals. This clone appeared once. As yet, its antigen is unknown. Study-level results: Several donors held about 5.1% of naive CD4 clonotypes in common. Limitation of the genetic and exposure-history diversity represented came from the few donors.

Naive CD8 cells lacked CD45RO and underwent positive selection for CCR7, leaving out terminally differentiated effector memory CD45RA+ cells. Across several immunoSEQ plates, the genomic DNA of each subset was split evenly. Profiled with immunoSEQ multiplex PCR; TCRdb holds only in-frame clones, not every one. The profile shows over 2 million clones, around 96% of them singletons. Material for sequencing was naive CD8+ T cells sorted from blood. This clonotype originated in a man younger than 30 in good health.

In DNA form, the CDR3 reads TGCAGCGTTGCGGGACTAGCGCTCCACACCTCCTACAATGAGCAGTTCTTC. Encoded protein: CSVAGLALHTSYNEQFF. The rearrangement links TRBV29-1 to TRBJ2-1; 10 bases align to TRBD2. Looked up from germline, CDR1 is SQVTM and CDR2 is ANQGSEA. The length of the CDR3 is 17 residues. Trimming cost V 4 bases and J 0 bases; bases outside gene matches: 9.